The present entry profiles one T cell receptor beta chain with its context. This sample was included in a study of control samples from healthy donors and cancer patients. V dropped 1 base and J dropped 6 bases, with 19 bases sitting between them. Germline CDR1 and CDR2: LGHDT and YNNKEL (reference sequence). CDR3 length equals 16 residues. Profiled with immunoSEQ multiplex PCR; TCRdb holds only in-frame clones, not every one. The sample has 88,000 or so clones; around 94% are singletons. V and J are TRBV3-1 (or the pseudogene TRBV3-2) and TRBJ2-7; D is perhaps TRBD2 (6 bases). The clonotype originates from a woman aged 18-29 years in good health. Sequencing was performed on blood. The CDR3 sequence: CASSQAPNSGRREQYF. The DNA for the CDR3 is TGTGCCAGCAGCCAAGCACCTAATTCGGGGAGGCGCGAGCAGTACTTC.